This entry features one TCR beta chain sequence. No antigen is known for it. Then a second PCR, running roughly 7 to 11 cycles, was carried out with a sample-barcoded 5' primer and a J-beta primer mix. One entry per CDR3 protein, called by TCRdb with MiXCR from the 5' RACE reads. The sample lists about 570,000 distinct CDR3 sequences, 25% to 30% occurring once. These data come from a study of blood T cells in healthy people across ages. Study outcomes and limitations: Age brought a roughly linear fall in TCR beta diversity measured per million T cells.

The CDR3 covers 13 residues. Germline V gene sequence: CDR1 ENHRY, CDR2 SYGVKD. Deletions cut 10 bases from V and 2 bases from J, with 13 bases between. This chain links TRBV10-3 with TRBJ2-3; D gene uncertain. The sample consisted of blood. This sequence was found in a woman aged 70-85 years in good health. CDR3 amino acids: CATRDDNTDTQYF. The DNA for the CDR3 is TGTGCCACCCGAGATGACAACACAGATACGCAGTATTTT.